The entry that follows covers one T cell receptor beta chain sequence. Antigen unknown. The sample comes from a study of cytomegalovirus exposure and HLA in healthy donors. Findings of the study overall: An analysis that was carried out later associated 15,000 to 20,000 TCR beta sequences with HLA alleles at 0.05 false discovery rate. Reported performance of the classifier showed diagnosis of cytomegalovirus status with high specificity and sensitivity. One variant, a missense change in DCLRE1C, was linked in a later analysis to TCR beta V- and J-gene trimming.

There are 15 residues in the CDR3. The germline V gene encodes CDR1 MNHNS and CDR2 SASEGT. J gave up 5 bases and V 6 bases, and 2 bases lay outside the gene matches. 60 Vbeta and 13 Jbeta primers were used in PCR. Clones were read by immunoSEQ multiplex PCR, and TCRdb kept only the in-frame ones, dropping some. Seen here are approximately 150,000 clones, around three quarters observed once, and the top ten hold roughly 1.5%. The chain recombines TRBV6-1 with TRBJ2-2; TRBD2 aligns across 14 bases. The sequence was obtained from a middle-aged man in good health and CMV-seronegative. Sequencing input: PBMCs. Written as DNA, the CDR3 is TGTGCCAGCAGCGGGACTAGCGGGAGTACCGGGGAGCTGTTTTTT. It codes for CASSGTSGSTGELFF.